These 8 T cell receptor beta chains came from one sample sequenced in a study of cytomegalovirus exposure and HLA in healthy donors. PCR involved 60 Vbeta and 13 Jbeta primers. Repertoires were generated with immunoSEQ multiplex PCR, while TCRdb's copy carries only in-frame clones and drops some. The sample records about 170,000 clones, roughly 85% being singletons. Sequencing was done on a sample of PBMCs. The receptors originated from a boy under 10 years old in good health and CMV-seronegative.

This chain connects TRBV4-1 to TRBJ1-3, with 12 bases that match TRBD1. Per the germline V gene, CDR1 is MGHRA and CDR2 is YSYEKL. With V trimmed by 2 bases and J by 9 bases, 8 bases remained unmatched. This CDR3 has 16 amino acids. The CDR3 bases are TGCGCCAGCAGCCAATGGGGACAGGGGGCAAGGGGCACCATATATTTT. Its translation: CASSQWGQGARGTIYF.

CDR3 in amino acids: CASSFTNERGYTF. For the CDR3, the DNA is TGTGCCAGCAGCTTTACTAACGAACGTGGCTACACCTTC. The chain is built from TRBV5-6 and TRBJ1-2; D remains unclear. The CDR3 contains 13 residues. Per the germline V gene, CDR1 is SGHDT and CDR2 is YYEEEE. Trimming left V 2 bases short and J 7 bases short, with 12 bases between.

The chain uses TRBV28 and TRBJ2-5, with TRBD2 matching over 12 bases. The CDR3 contains 15 residues. Germline CDR1 and CDR2: MDHEN and SYDVKM. V dropped 4 bases and J dropped 4; count of bases not matched to a gene: 4. The CDR3 coding sequence is TGTGCCAGCAGTTCTAGCGGGGGGGCGGTAGAGACCCAGTACTTC. Residues: CASSSSGGAVETQYF.

The rearrangement joins TRBV28 to TRBJ1-5, with TRBD1 identical over 9 bases. This CDR3 has 16 residues. Trimming cost V 2 bases and J 6 bases; bases outside gene matches: 8. Germline loops: CDR1 MDHEN, CDR2 SYDVKM. CDR3 sequence: CASSLRAGTGLQPQHF. The CDR3 region has the DNA TGTGCCAGCAGTTTACGGGCCGGGACAGGGCTTCAGCCCCAGCATTTT.

The J gene is TRBJ1-1, the V gene TRBV19, with D hard to call. The CDR3 runs 11 residues. From germline, CDR1 is LNHDA and CDR2 SQIVND (reference sequence). With 9 bases removed from V and 11 bases from J, the gap between germline ends came to 16 bases. The CDR3 region is CASDPPSGAFF. The CDR3 DNA is TGTGCCAGCGACCCACCGTCGGGGGCTTTCTTT.

The chain links TRBV30 to TRBJ1-1; a possible D gene is TRBD1 (5 bases). The CDR3 sequence is 14 residues long. Germline V lookup: CDR1 GTSNPN, CDR2 SVGIG (reference sequence). Trimming stripped 5 bases from V and 0 bases from J, with 13 bases between. The CDR3 spells CAWALRGVNTEAFF. CDR3 sequence (DNA): TGTGCCTGGGCCCTAAGGGGCGTGAACACTGAAGCTTTCTTT.

Only a few counts were recorded for this clone. The chain has TRBV28 and TRBJ2-2; D is ambiguous. CDR1 and CDR2 from the germline V gene are MDHEN and SYDVKM. V lost 7 bases and J lost 0, with 12 bases in between. The CDR3 runs to 15 residues. The CDR3 coding sequence is TGTGCCAGCACCTTGAGGCTACCGAACACCGGGGAGCTGTTTTTT. It codes for CASTLRLPNTGELFF.

The chain recombines TRBV5-4 with TRBJ2-5; TRBD2 matches 14 bases. V was pared by 4 bases and J by 4 bases, with 9 bases of the junction left unmatched. The CDR3 length is 17 residues. The germline gives CDR1 SGHNT, CDR2 YYREEE (reference sequence). CDR3 nucleotides: TGTGCCAGCAGCCGGGGACTAGCGGGAGATCGGGCAGAGACCCAGTACTTC. It yields the protein CASSRGLAGDRAETQYF.